These 19 T cell receptor delta chains were sequenced from one sample in a study of γδ T cells in repeated Plasmodium falciparum infection. TCRdb re-identified clones in the multiplex PCR reads via CATT. The data show about 48,000 delta-chain clones, roughly 1.6% seen once. Flow sorting of PBMC yielded separate Vgamma9/Vdelta2+ and Vdelta2-negative gammadelta T cell populations for bulk repertoire analysis. Sequencing input: gamma-delta T cells from blood. The receptors were gathered from a pool of human donors (malaria-infected and uninfected, not separated).

This clone appeared many times. The gene calls are TRDV1 and TRDJ1, with 10 bases aligning to TRDD3. The germline CDR1 and CDR2 sequences are TSWWSYY and QGS. CDR3 length: 21 amino acids. V trimming: 5 bases; J trimming: 4 bases; junction bases outside the gene matches: 25. CDR3 residues: CALGNSLLGGYAATRNDKLIF. CDR3 nucleotide sequence: TGTGCTCTTGGGAACTCTCTCCTCGGGGGATACGCGGCAACCCGCAACGATAAACTCATCTTT.

This rearrangement joins TRDV1 to TRDJ1; D is unresolved. In the absence of a J gene in TCRdb, the DNA was matched to germline to assign it here. The germline CDR1 and CDR2 sequences are TSWWSYY and QGS. The V end lost 3 bases, the J end lost 3 bases, and 8 bases lay between the germline ends. The CDR3 runs 13 residues. The CDR3 region is CALGDTPPDKLIF. DNA of the CDR3: TGTGCTCTTGGGGATACCCCCCCCGATAAACTCATCTTT.

This clone was observed a handful of times. TCRdb's protein, taken from a much larger clone, differs from this DNA's translation at residue 10, likely owing to a read error; the protein displayed comes from the DNA. The V and J genes are TRDV2 and TRDJ1, with TRDD3 matching 11 bases. The J gene, not given by TCRdb, was assigned here from a germline match of the nucleotide sequence. V lost 3 bases to trimming and J lost 10 bases; unmatched junction nucleotides: 12. Germline V lookup: CDR1 GEAIGNYY, CDR2 EKD. This CDR3 is built from 15 residues. DNA of the CDR3: TGTGCCTGTGACCCACTGGGGGATAGTACCCTCCGACTCATCTTT. Translation: CACDPLGDSTLRLIF.

This clone was seen more than once but under ten times. The TCRdb protein, from a much larger clone, departs from this DNA's translation at residue 6, likely by read error; the protein shown derives from the DNA. The chain has TRDV2 and TRDJ1; the match to TRDD3 covers 8 bases. The J gene, absent from TCRdb, was called here by matching the DNA to germline. CDR3 length equals 17 residues. V shed 6 bases, J shed 2 bases, and the junction held 16 bases outside the gene matches. Germline values: CDR1 GEAIGNYY, CDR2 EKD. The CDR3 bases are TGTGCCTGTTTTCTACCGGGGGATAGAGGAAAGACCGATAAACTCATCTTT. Protein product: CACFLPGDRGKTDKLIF.

As regards this clone: Since a far larger clone is one base different, this is likely a read error. The same CDR3 arises from other DNA sequences in this sample as well. V and J are TRDV1 and TRDJ1, with 11 bases matching TRDD3. Matching the DNA to germline supplied the J gene, which TCRdb does not give. The CDR3 has 24 residues. From germline, CDR1 is TSWWSYY and CDR2 QGS. After removal of 5 bases from V and 3 bases from J, the junction contained 32 bases not matched to a gene. CDR3 amino acids: CALGNSPHILPNHWGISKADKLIF. CDR3 coding DNA: TGTGCTCTTGGGAACTCCCCCCATATACTTCCTAACCACTGGGGGATAAGCAAGGCCGATAAACTCATCTTT.

This clone has a handful of counts. A read error is the likely source, as a far larger clone sits one nucleotide away. The sample carries other DNA sequences with the same CDR3. The CDR3 nucleotides read TGTGCTCTTGGGGAAATAACTAAGATTCTGTCGAACGGTAAGCTCATCTTT. Translation gives CALGEITKILSNGKLIF. Here the V gene is TRDV1, but the J gene went uncalled; TRDD3 is the table's D call and was not checked against the DNA. Per the germline V gene, CDR1 is TSWWSYY and CDR2 is QGS. This CDR3 has 17 residues.

This clone has more than one count but fewer than ten. TCRdb's listed protein matches a much larger clone and diverges from this DNA's translation at residue 4, likely through a read error; the protein shown comes from the DNA. This chain joins TRDV1 and TRDJ1; D remains ambiguous. No J segment appears in TCRdb, so it was assigned here by matching the sequence to germline. CDR1 TSWWSYY and CDR2 QGS come from the germline V gene. The CDR3 runs to 10 residues. Trimming removed 8 bases from V and 8 bases from J, with 9 bases in between. CDR3 nucleotide sequence: TGTGCTCTTAGGAAGGCCAAACTCATCTTT. Translation: CALRKAKLIF.

In the case of this clone: A much bigger clone sits one base away, suggesting this may be a read error. Other DNA sequences of this sample code for an identical CDR3. V and J are TRDV1 and TRDJ1, with 12 bases identical to TRDD3. Germline V gives CDR1 TSWWSYY, CDR2 QGS. This CDR3 has 26 residues. This chain's CDR3 is CALGELSVYAGPGGYGTALDTDKLIF. The CDR3 DNA sequence: TGTGCTCTTGGGGAACTTTCCGTCTACGCGGGACCTGGGGGATACGGGACAGCTTTGGACACCGATAAGCTCATCTTT.

In its sample, this clone was seen many times. This chain links TRDV1 with TRDJ1; D remains unclear. Germline V CDR1 and CDR2: TSWWSYY, QGS. The germline V and J ends were trimmed by 2 bases and 1 base, with 8 bases remaining between them. This CDR3 is built from 14 residues. The CDR3 loop is CALGEGGRTDKLIF. The CDR3 DNA is TGTGCTCTTGGGGAAGGAGGCCGCACCGATAAACTCATCTTT.

This clone showed up just a few times. The protein TCRdb lists belongs to a much larger clone and differs from this DNA's translation at residue 11, which points to a read error; the protein shown is made from the DNA. The rearrangement uses TRDV1 and TRDJ1; maybe TRDD2 (7 bases). V lost 0 bases, J lost 0 bases, and 32 bases lay in between. The CDR3 has 23 amino acids. Germline CDR1 reads TSWWSYY; CDR2 reads QGS. The CDR3 protein is CALGELSISYHGGSITYTDKLIF. CDR3 nucleotides: TGTGCTCTTGGGGAACTTTCCATTTCCTACCATGGGGGGTCCATCACCTACACCGATAAACTCATCTTT.

At least ten counts were recorded for this clone. Other DNA sequences in this sample translate to the same CDR3. The CDR3 DNA sequence: TGTGCTCTTGGTATCCCCTCGATCTACCCGAGATTCCCACCGTCCTCTTTGACAGCACAACTCTTCTTT. Its translation is CALGIPSIYPRFPPSSLTAQLFF. The chain recombines TRDV1 with TRDJ2, with D unclear. The CDR3 has 23 amino acids. The V end lost 6 bases, the J end lost 0 bases, and 35 bases lay between the germline ends. Germline CDR1 reads TSWWSYY; CDR2 reads QGS.

The sample holds a few counts of this clone. With a far larger clone one base away, a read error is the likely cause. The identical CDR3 is also encoded by other nucleotide sequences in the sample. This chain uses TRDV1 with TRDJ1, with 10 nucleotides matching TRDD3. The J gene, missing from TCRdb, was assigned here through DNA to germline matching. The CDR3 runs to 22 residues. The germline V gene has CDR1 TSWWSYY and CDR2 QGS. This CDR3 is CALGGGLPLIGGDWGIGTKLIF. CDR3 coding DNA: TGCGCTCTTGGGGGCGGCCTTCCCCTTATAGGAGGTGACTGGGGGATCGGGACTAAACTCATCTTT.

As concerns this clone: The TCRdb protein, from a much larger clone, departs from this DNA's translation at residue 9, likely by read error; the protein shown derives from the DNA. The genes are TRDV1 and TRDJ1, with a weak D call TRDD3 (5 bases). TCRdb gives no J gene; it was assigned here by matching the DNA to germline. Trimming took off 0 bases at V and 7 bases at J, with 21 bases between the two ends. Looked up from germline, CDR1 is TSWWSYY and CDR2 is QGS. This CDR3 is built from 17 residues. For the CDR3, the DNA is TGTGCTCTTGGGGAACTCAGGCCCGACGGGGGCCACTTTAAACTCATCTTT. Protein: CALGELRPDGGHFKLIF.

About this clone itself: The protein TCRdb lists belongs to a much larger clone and differs from this DNA's translation at residue 6, which points to a read error; the protein shown is made from the DNA. V usage is TRDV2 and J usage is TRDJ1; 8 nucleotides match TRDD3. In the absence of a J gene in TCRdb, the DNA was matched to germline to assign it here. After removal of 0 bases from V and 0 bases from J, the junction contained 8 bases not matched to a gene. Per the germline V gene, CDR1 is GEAIGNYY and CDR2 is EKD. This CDR3 spans 17 amino acids. CDR3 in amino acids: CACDTPARGDNTDKLIF. Here the CDR3 DNA reads TGTGCCTGTGACACCCCAGCCCGGGGGGATAACACCGATAAACTCATCTTT.

Notes on this clone: The likely explanation is a read error, given a far larger clone one base away. Other DNA sequences of this sample code for an identical CDR3. J is TRDJ1 and V is TRDV3; 11 bases are shared with TRDD3. CDR1 and CDR2 from the germline V gene are TVYSNPD and GDNSRS (reference sequence). This CDR3 spans 17 amino acids. The CDR3 DNA is TGTGCCTTCGCGCGCTTAAGGTACTGGGGGATATTCGATAAGCTCATCTTT. Its translation: CAFARLRYWGIFDKLIF.

The table lists this clone with many counts. This sequence joins TRDV1 and TRDJ1, with 7 nucleotides matching TRDD3. The J gene was missing in TCRdb and was found by matching the end of the DNA to germline. Germline lookup yields CDR1 TSWWSYY and CDR2 QGS. CDR3 size: 23 residues. V lost 1 base to trimming and J lost 4 bases; unmatched junction nucleotides: 30. The CDR3 sequence: CALGEPPGESSVPGDDSLDKLIF. Here the CDR3 DNA reads TGTGCTCTTGGGGAACCCCCTGGGGAGAGTTCCGTACCGGGGGATGATTCCCTCGATAAACTCATCTTT.

This clone was observed a handful of times. Only one base separates this from a far larger clonotype, so it likely reflects a read error. Other DNA sequences within the sample encode an identical CDR3. The chain has TRDV1 and TRDJ2; no firm D call. The germline V gene encodes CDR1 TSWWSYY and CDR2 QGS. The CDR3 spans 16 residues. In nucleotides, the CDR3 is TGTGCTCTTGGGGAAGCTTTTTGTGATGGAACAGCACAACTCTTCTTC. As protein: CALGEAFCDGTAQLFF.

Ten or more counts support this clone. Other DNA sequences in this sample translate to the same CDR3. The rearrangement uses TRDV1 and TRDJ1; 11 bases map to TRDD3. Trimming cost V 4 bases and J 3 bases; bases outside gene matches: 10. CDR1 and CDR2 (germline): TSWWSYY, QGS. This CDR3 has 17 residues. The CDR3, as DNA: TGTGCTCTTGGGGTTGTTACTGGGGGATATCATCCCGATAAACTCATCTTT. Translated: CALGVVTGGYHPDKLIF.

Remarks on this clone: The TCRdb record carries a much larger clone's protein, which differs from this DNA's translation at residue 11; a read error is the likely cause, and the protein listed here is the DNA translation. V is TRDV2 and J is TRDJ1; D uncertain. Here the J gene came from matching the DNA to germline, since TCRdb omits it. V gave up 4 bases and J gave up 0 bases, with 26 bases separating them. The CDR3 is 19 residues long. Per the germline V gene, CDR1 is GEAIGNYY and CDR2 is EKD. DNA for the CDR3: TGTGCCTGTGATCCTCTTCAATCCGTTGGACACTTAAACACCGATAAACTCATCTTT. This sequence encodes CACDPLQSVGHLNTDKLIF.